The following is a TCR beta chain sequence with its context. The sample originates from a study of radiotherapy plus CTLA-4 blockade in lung cancer. On the study more broadly: Objective responses occurred in roughly a sixth of patients; about 34% had disease control.

V shed 6 bases and J shed 1 base, with 19 bases lying between them. The CDR3 has 15 amino acids. CDR1 and CDR2 (germline): GTSNPN, SVGIG (reference sequence). Profiled with immunoSEQ multiplex PCR; TCRdb holds only in-frame clones, not every one. The table has fewer than 85,000 clones, 85% to 90% seen once. The starting material was peripheral blood, obtained from a patient treated with radiotherapy plus ipilimumab. The V call is TRBV30, the J call TRBJ2-7; D is possibly TRBD1 (7 bases). The sequence was collected from a human donor with non-small cell lung cancer who had stable disease on radiotherapy plus ipilimumab. The CDR3 protein is CACPVVAGGSYEQYF. CDR3 coding DNA: TGTGCCTGCCCCGTCGTCGCAGGGGGGTCCTACGAGCAGTACTTC. Together with reference TRBV30 and TRBJ2-7, the CDR3 gives the full variable domain: SQTIHQWPATLVQPVGSPLSLECTVEGTSNPNLYWYRQAAGRGLQLLFYSVGIGQISSEVPQNLSASRPQDRQFILSSKKLLLSDSGFYLCACPVVAGGSYEQYFGPGTRLTVT.